The following is a TCR beta chain sequence with its context. Repertoires were generated with immunoSEQ multiplex PCR, while TCRdb's copy carries only in-frame clones and drops some. The sample lists roughly 300,000 clones, less than 90% occurring once. Trimming took 2 bases from V and 2 from J, leaving 7 bases between them. The CDR3 runs 14 residues. Germline V gene sequence: CDR1 LGHDT, CDR2 YNNKEL (reference sequence). This specimen comes from a study of blood T cell repertoires in COVID-19. On the study more broadly: Specimens from acute and convalescent COVID-19 originated in the United States, Italy and Spain. From T cells, B-cell-depleted T cells, or PBMCs came the material, which was cDNA or gDNA.

Specimen: peripheral blood. This sequence originates from a woman aged 25-40 years with COVID-19, enrolled during active disease. The chain links TRBV3-1 (or the pseudogene TRBV3-2) to TRBJ1-3; TRBD1 might be the D (6 bases). CDR3: CASSQHRAGNTIYF. CDR3 nucleotides: TGTGCCAGCAGCCAACACAGGGCTGGAAACACCATATATTTT.